Below are 9 T cell receptor beta chains sequenced from a single sample in a study of OX40 agonist ivuxolimab in advanced cancers. The data were produced by immunoSEQ multiplex PCR, yet TCRdb's version contains in-frame clones alone and is incomplete. The data show 90,000 or so clones, about 93% seen once. The sequencing here drew on CD4+ or CD8+ T cells sorted from blood, taken in a trial of the OX40 agonist ivuxolimab. Receptor source: an adult with an advanced solid tumor such as melanoma, head and neck, liver or kidney cancer.

The V and J genes are TRBV6-5 and TRBJ1-4, with 9 bases fitting TRBD1. The CDR3 spans 15 residues. Per germline, CDR1 MNHEY and CDR2 SVGAGI. Germline trimming cut 5 bases from V and 4 bases from J; bases unmatched to any gene: 5. The CDR3 bases are TGTGCCAGCAGTGCCACGACAGGGGGTAATGAAAAACTGTTTTTT. Translated: CASSATTGGNEKLFF.

V usage is TRBV28 and J usage is TRBJ2-6; a weak D match, TRBD1 (6 bases). The CDR3 is made up of 16 amino acids. The V gene lost 4 bases and the J gene lost 0 bases, with 10 bases spanning the gap. The germline CDR1 and CDR2 sequences are MDHEN and SYDVKM. The CDR3 loop reads CASSYGTYSGANVLTF. CDR3 DNA sequence: TGTGCCAGCAGTTATGGGACATACTCTGGGGCCAACGTCCTGACTTTC.

The chain combines TRBV29-1 with TRBJ2-5, with D perhaps matching TRBD1 (6 bases). V was clipped by 6 bases and J by 1 base, with 15 bases between them. The CDR3 sequence is 14 residues long. Germline V gene data show CDR1 as SQVTM and CDR2 as ANQGSEA. CDR3 loop: CSVGSGTRQETQYF. In DNA form, the CDR3 reads TGCAGCGTGGGGTCCGGGACACGCCAAGAGACCCAGTACTTC.

The chain recombines TRBV10-3 with TRBJ2-4; D is possibly TRBD1 (6 bases). Trimming removed 2 bases from V and 12 bases from J, with 8 bases in between. CDR1 and CDR2 (germline): ENHRY, SYGVKD. CDR3 length equals 11 residues. CDR3 protein: CAISEGQTQYF. The CDR3 bases are TGTGCCATCAGTGAGGGACAGACTCAGTACTTC.

The chain couples TRBV6-6 to TRBJ2-2, with D possibly being TRBD2 (5 bases). From germline, CDR1 is MNHNY and CDR2 SVGAGI (reference sequence). This CDR3 is built from 16 residues. V was clipped by 2 bases and J by 0 bases, with 10 bases between them. This chain's CDR3 is CASSYGRGSNTGELFF. The CDR3 coding sequence is TGTGCCAGCAGTTACGGTCGGGGTTCGAACACCGGGGAGCTGTTTTTT.

The J gene is TRBJ2-7, the V gene TRBV19, with D uncertain. The CDR3 spans 12 residues. Germline CDR1 is LNHDA and CDR2 is SQIVND (reference sequence). Deletions cut 8 bases from V and 7 bases from J, with 15 bases between. The DNA of the CDR3 is TGTGCCAGTTTCGGGCCCGTTTGGGAGCAGTACTTC. Translating gives CASFGPVWEQYF.

This chain connects TRBV7-8 to TRBJ1-5, with D unclear. The CDR3 consists of 13 residues. The V and J ends lost 3 bases and 4 bases respectively, with 7 bases between them. Germline-derived CDR1 and CDR2 are SGHVS and FQNEAQ. CDR3 sequence: CASSFGGNQPQHF. DNA of the CDR3: TGTGCCAGCAGCTTTGGCGGGAATCAGCCCCAGCATTTT.

This clone was observed once. The rearrangement uses TRBV7-2 and TRBJ2-3; 9 bases fit TRBD2. There are 15 residues in the CDR3. In germline, CDR1 is SGHTA, CDR2 FQGNSA. The V and J ends lost 4 bases and 6 bases, in that order; junction bases with no gene match: 8. The CDR3 loop is CASSSLAGVSDTQYF. The CDR3 DNA is TGTGCCAGCAGCTCCTTAGCGGGAGTAAGTGATACGCAGTATTTT. The full variable domain, in which reference TRBV7-2 and TRBJ2-3 provide the parts outside the CDR3, is GAGVSQSPSNKVTEKGKDVELRCDPISGHTALYWYRQSLGQGLEFLIYFQGNSAPDKSGLPSDRFSAERTGGSVSTLTIQRTQQEDSAVYLCASSSLAGVSDTQYFGPGTRLTVL.

This clone was observed once. The chain links TRBV2 to TRBJ2-7; 11 bases match TRBD1. With V trimmed by 6 bases and J by 8 bases, 3 bases remained unmatched. Germline V gene data show CDR1 as SNHLY and CDR2 as FYNNEI. The CDR3 sequence is 12 residues long. CDR3 DNA: TGTGCCAGCAGCGGGACAGGGGGACAGCAGTACTTC. It specifies CASSGTGGQQYF.